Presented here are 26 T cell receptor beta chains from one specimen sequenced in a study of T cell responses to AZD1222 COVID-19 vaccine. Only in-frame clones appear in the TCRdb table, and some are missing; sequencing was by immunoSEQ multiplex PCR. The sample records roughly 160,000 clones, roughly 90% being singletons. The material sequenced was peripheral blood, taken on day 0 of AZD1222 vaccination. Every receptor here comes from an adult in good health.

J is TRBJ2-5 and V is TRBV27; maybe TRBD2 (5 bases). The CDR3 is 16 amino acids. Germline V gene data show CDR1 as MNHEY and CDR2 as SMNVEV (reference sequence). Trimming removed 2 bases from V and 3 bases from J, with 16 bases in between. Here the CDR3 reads CASSLRGNRDKETQYF. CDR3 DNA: TGTGCCAGCAGTTTACGAGGGAACAGAGACAAAGAGACCCAGTACTTC.

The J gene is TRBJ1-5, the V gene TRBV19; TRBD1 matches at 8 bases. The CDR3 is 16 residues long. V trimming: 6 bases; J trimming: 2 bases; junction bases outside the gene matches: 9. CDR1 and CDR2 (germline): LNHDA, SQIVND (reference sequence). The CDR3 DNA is TGTGCCAGTAGCCATCGACAGGGGTCGGGCAATCAGCCCCAGCATTTT. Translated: CASSHRQGSGNQPQHF.

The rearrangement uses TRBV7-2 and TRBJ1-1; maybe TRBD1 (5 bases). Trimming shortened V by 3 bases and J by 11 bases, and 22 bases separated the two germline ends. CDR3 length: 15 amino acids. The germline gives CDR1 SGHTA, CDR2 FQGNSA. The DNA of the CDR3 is TGTGCCAGCAGCTTTTTCCAGGGCTCGTCACGGCGGGCTTTCTTT. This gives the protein CASSFFQGSSRRAFF.

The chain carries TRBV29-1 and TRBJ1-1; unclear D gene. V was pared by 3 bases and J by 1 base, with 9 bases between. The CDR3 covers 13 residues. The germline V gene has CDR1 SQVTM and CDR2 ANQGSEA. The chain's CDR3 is CSVDFGGNTEAFF. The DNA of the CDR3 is TGCAGCGTTGACTTCGGAGGGAACACTGAAGCTTTCTTT.

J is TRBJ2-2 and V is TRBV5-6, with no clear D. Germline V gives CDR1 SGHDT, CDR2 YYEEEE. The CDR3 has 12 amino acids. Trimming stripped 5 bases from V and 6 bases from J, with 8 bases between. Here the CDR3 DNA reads TGTGCCAGCAGTTCGTACCCCGGGGAGCTGTTTTTT. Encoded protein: CASSSYPGELFF. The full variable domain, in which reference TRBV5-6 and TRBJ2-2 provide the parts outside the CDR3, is DAGVTQSPTHLIKTRGQQVTLRCSPKSGHDTVSWYQQALGQGPQFIFQYYEEEERQRGNFPDRFSGHQFPNYSSELNVNALLLGDSALYLCASSSYPGELFFGEGSRLTVL.

This CDR3 is CASTVDRSSYNEQFF. CDR3 DNA: TGTGCCAGCACCGTAGATCGGAGCTCCTACAATGAGCAGTTCTTC. V usage is TRBV6-5 and J usage is TRBJ2-1, with unresolved D. The V and J ends lost 7 bases and 0 bases respectively, with 13 bases between them. The CDR3 loop spans 15 amino acids. CDR1 and CDR2 (germline): MNHEY, SVGAGI.

The DNA for the CDR3 is TGTGCCACCCGGGGGACTAACACCGGGGAGCTGTTTTTT. Residues: CATRGTNTGELFF. V gene TRBV24-1 combines with J gene TRBJ2-2; D might be TRBD2 (6 bases). This CDR3 is 13 amino acids long. Trimming cost V 9 bases and J 2 bases, with 9 bases left between them. Germline V gene sequence: CDR1 KGHDR, CDR2 SFDVKD.

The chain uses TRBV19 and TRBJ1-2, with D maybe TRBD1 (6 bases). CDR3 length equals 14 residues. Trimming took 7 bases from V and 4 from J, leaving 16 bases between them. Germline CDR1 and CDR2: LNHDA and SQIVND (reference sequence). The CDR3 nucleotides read TGTGCCAGTACCCGGATACAGGGCTTCTATGGCTACACCTTC. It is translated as CASTRIQGFYGYTF. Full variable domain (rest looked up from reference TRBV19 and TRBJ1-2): DGGITQSPKYLFRKEGQNVTLSCEQNLNHDAMYWYRQDPGQGLRLIYYSQIVNDFQKGDIAEGYSVSREKKESFPLTVTSAQKNPTAFYLCASTRIQGFYGYTFGSGTRLTVV.

CDR3 DNA: TGTGCCAGCAGCTTAGGGGGATTGAATGAGCAGTTCTTC. This gives the protein CASSLGGLNEQFF. The rearrangement uses TRBV11-2 and TRBJ2-1; unclear D gene. V lost 1 base and J lost 7, with 8 bases in between. The CDR3 has 13 residues. Germline CDR1 and CDR2: SGHAT and FQNNGV.

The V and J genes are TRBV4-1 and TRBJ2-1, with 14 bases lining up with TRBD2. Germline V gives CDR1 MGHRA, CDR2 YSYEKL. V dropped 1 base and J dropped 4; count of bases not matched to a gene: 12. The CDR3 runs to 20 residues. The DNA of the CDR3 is TGCGCCAGCAGCCAAGTCCAGGGACTAGCGGGAGTTTTGGCGTACAATGAGCAGTTCTTC. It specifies CASSQVQGLAGVLAYNEQFF.

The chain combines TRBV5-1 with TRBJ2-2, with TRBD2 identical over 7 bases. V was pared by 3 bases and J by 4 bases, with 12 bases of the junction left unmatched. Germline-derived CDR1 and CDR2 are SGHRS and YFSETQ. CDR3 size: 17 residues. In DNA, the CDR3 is TGCGCCAGCAGCTCGCACCTGCGGGCGGGAGTCACCGGGGAGCTGTTTTTT. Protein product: CASSSHLRAGVTGELFF.

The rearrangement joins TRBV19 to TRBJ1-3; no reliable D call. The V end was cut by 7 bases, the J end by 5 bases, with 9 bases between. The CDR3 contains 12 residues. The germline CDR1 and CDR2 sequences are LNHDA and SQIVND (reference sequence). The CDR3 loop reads CASTPTRNTIYF. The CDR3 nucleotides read TGTGCCAGTACTCCTACGCGAAACACCATATATTTT.

CDR3: CSVEGQGQGSQYF. CDR3 nucleotide sequence: TGCAGCGTTGAAGGACAGGGCCAAGGGTCCCAGTACTTC. The chain recombines TRBV29-1 with TRBJ2-5, with 7 bases identical to TRBD1. Germline assignment: CDR1 SQVTM and CDR2 ANQGSEA. The junction had 8 bases not matched to a gene; V was cut back by 1 base and J by 9 bases. The CDR3 extends over 13 amino acids.

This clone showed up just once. CDR3 DNA sequence: TGCGCCAGCAGCGATAGGACAGGGTCCCACGAGCAGTACTTC. This encodes CASSDRTGSHEQYF. V is TRBV5-1 and J is TRBJ2-7, with 8 bases fitting TRBD1. J gave up 5 bases and V 4 bases, and 8 bases lay outside the gene matches. The germline CDR1 and CDR2 sequences are SGHRS and YFSETQ. The CDR3 sequence is 14 residues long.

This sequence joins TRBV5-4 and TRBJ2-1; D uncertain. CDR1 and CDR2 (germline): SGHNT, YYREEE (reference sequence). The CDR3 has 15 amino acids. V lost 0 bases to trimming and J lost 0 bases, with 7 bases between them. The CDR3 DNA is TGTGCCAGCAGCTTGGCTGGCAGCTCCTACAATGAGCAGTTCTTC. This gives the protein CASSLAGSSYNEQFF.

CDR3 DNA: TGCGCCAGCAGCTTGGTCGACGAGCAGTACTTC. Translating gives CASSLVDEQYF. J is TRBJ2-7 and V is TRBV5-1; no definite D call. V was pared by 0 bases and J by 5 bases, with 3 bases between. Germline assignment: CDR1 SGHRS and CDR2 YFSETQ. The CDR3 runs 11 residues.

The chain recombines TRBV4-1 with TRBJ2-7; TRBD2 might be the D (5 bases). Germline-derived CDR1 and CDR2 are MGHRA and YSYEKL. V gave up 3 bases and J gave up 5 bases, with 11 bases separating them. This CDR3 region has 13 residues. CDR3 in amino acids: CASSQKGRDEQYF. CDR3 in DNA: TGCGCCAGCAGCCAGAAAGGGCGGGACGAGCAGTACTTC.

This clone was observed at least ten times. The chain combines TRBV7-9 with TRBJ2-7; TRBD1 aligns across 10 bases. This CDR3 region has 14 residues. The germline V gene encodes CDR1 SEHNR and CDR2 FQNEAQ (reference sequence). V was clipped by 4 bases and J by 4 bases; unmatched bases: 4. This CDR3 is CASSSTGGRYEQYF. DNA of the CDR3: TGTGCCAGCAGCTCGACAGGGGGCCGTTACGAGCAGTACTTC.

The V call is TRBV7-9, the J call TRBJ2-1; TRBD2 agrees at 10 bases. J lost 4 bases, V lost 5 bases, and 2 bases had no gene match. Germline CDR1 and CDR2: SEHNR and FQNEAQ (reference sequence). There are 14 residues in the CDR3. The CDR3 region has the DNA TGTGCCAGCAGCGAAGCGGGAGGGTACAATGAGCAGTTCTTC. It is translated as CASSEAGGYNEQFF.

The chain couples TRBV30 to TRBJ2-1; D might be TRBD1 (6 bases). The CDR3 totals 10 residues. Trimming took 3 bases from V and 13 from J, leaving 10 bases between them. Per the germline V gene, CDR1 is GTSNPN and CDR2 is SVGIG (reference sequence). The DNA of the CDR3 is TGTGCCTGGAGCACAGGGCCACAGTTCTTC. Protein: CAWSTGPQFF.

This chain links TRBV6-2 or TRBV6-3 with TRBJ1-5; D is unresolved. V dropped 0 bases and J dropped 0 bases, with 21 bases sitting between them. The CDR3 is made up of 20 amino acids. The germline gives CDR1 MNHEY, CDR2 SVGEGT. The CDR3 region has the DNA TGTGCCAGCAGTTACTCGAGTAGCCGAGGAGGGATTTATAGCAATCAGCCCCAGCATTTT. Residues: CASSYSSSRGGIYSNQPQHF.

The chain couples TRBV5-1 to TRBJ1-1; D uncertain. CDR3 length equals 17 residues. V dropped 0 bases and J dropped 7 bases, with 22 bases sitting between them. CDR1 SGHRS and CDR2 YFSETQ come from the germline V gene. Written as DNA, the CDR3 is TGCGCCAGCAGCTTGGCCAGTTTTGAGGGAAACGGCGATGAAGCTTTCTTT. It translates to CASSLASFEGNGDEAFF. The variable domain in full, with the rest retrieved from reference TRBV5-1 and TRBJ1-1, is KAGVTQTPRYLIKTRGQQVTLSCSPISGHRSVSWYQQTPGQGLQFLFEYFSETQRNKGNFPGRFSGRQFSNSRSEMNVSTLELGDSALYLCASSLASFEGNGDEAFFGQGTRLTVV.

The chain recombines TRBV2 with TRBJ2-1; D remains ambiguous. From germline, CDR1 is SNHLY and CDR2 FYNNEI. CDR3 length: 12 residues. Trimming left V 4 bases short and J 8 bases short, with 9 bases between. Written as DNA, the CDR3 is TGTGCCAGCAGTGTAGGGTCGCATGAGCAGTTCTTC. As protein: CASSVGSHEQFF.

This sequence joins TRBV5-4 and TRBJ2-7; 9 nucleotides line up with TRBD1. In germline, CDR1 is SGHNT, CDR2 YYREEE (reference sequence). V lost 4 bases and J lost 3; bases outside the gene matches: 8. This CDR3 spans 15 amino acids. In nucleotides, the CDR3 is TGTGCCAGCAGCGCCCCGGGACAGGGTGTCTACGAGCAGTACTTC. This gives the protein CASSAPGQGVYEQYF. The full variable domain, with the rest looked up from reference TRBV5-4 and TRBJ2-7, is ETGVTQSPTHLIKTRGQQVTLRCSSQSGHNTVSWYQQALGQGPQFIFQYYREEENGRGNFPPRFSGLQFPNYSSELNVNALELDDSALYLCASSAPGQGVYEQYFGPGTRLTVT.

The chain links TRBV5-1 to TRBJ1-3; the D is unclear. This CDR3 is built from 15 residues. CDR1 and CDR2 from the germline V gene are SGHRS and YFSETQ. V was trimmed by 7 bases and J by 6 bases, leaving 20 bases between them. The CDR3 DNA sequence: TGCGCCAGCGCAAGCCGACTGGGTGTCGAAAACACCATATATTTT. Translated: CASASRLGVENTIYF.

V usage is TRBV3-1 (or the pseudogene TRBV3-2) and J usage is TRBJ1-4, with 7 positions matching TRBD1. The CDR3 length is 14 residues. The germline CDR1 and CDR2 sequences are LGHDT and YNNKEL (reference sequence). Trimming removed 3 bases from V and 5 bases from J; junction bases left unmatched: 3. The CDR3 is CASSHRDRNEKLFF. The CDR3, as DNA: TGTGCCAGCAGCCACCGGGACAGAAATGAAAAACTGTTTTTT.